The 10 T cell receptor beta chains presented below share a single source sample, sequenced in a study of blood T cell repertoires in COVID-19. TCRdb's copy holds only in-frame clones and misses some; the assay was immunoSEQ multiplex PCR. The profile covers some 350,000 clones, with around 91% appearing a single time and 6% to 7.5% taken by the ten largest. The sequencing input was peripheral blood. The receptors derive from a man aged 18 to 30 with active or convalescent COVID-19.

V and J are TRBV5-1 and TRBJ1-1; maybe TRBD1 (5 bases). CDR3 size: 15 residues. Germline V gives CDR1 SGHRS, CDR2 YFSETQ. The V end was cut by 0 bases, the J end by 0 bases, with 9 bases between. CDR3 amino acids: CASSLVLGLNTEAFF. For the CDR3, the DNA is TGCGCCAGCAGCTTGGTCCTGGGGCTGAACACTGAAGCTTTCTTT. Looking up the rest from reference TRBV5-1 and TRBJ1-1 gives the full variable domain: KAGVTQTPRYLIKTRGQQVTLSCSPISGHRSVSWYQQTPGQGLQFLFEYFSETQRNKGNFPGRFSGRQFSNSRSEMNVSTLELGDSALYLCASSLVLGLNTEAFFGQGTRLTVV.

This clone has only one observation. The V call is TRBV30, the J call TRBJ2-7; 7 nucleotides line up with TRBD2. This CDR3 region has 15 residues. The junction had 14 bases not matched to a gene; V was cut back by 4 bases and J by 5 bases. Per the germline V gene, CDR1 is GTSNPN and CDR2 is SVGIG (reference sequence). For the CDR3, the DNA is TGTGCCTGGAATTCGGGTGGGGCGGGAGCCCACGAGCAGTACTTC. It is translated as CAWNSGGAGAHEQYF. Together with reference TRBV30 and TRBJ2-7, the CDR3 gives the full variable domain: SQTIHQWPATLVQPVGSPLSLECTVEGTSNPNLYWYRQAAGRGLQLLFYSVGIGQISSEVPQNLSASRPQDRQFILSSKKLLLSDSGFYLCAWNSGGAGAHEQYFGPGTRLTVT.

This clone was counted between two and nine times. This rearrangement joins TRBV7-2 to TRBJ1-6; D is unresolved. V was cut by 3 bases and J by 7 bases, with 13 bases left in between. The CDR3 runs to 15 residues. Germline V gene data show CDR1 as SGHTA and CDR2 as FQGNSA. Here the CDR3 reads CASSFGVYLNSPLHF. CDR3 in DNA: TGTGCCAGCAGCTTCGGGGTCTATCTAAATTCACCCCTCCACTTT.

The rearrangement uses TRBV28 and TRBJ2-7; perhaps TRBD2 as D (5 bases). This CDR3 has 17 amino acids. Germline assignment: CDR1 MDHEN and CDR2 SYDVKM. The ends were cut back, 8 bases at V and 5 bases at J, with 28 bases in the middle. The CDR3 loop reads CASVPPPRLRESDEQYF. The CDR3 DNA sequence: TGTGCCAGCGTTCCCCCGCCTAGGCTGAGGGAGTCGGACGAGCAGTACTTC.

This chain connects TRBV20-1 to TRBJ1-1, with a weak D call TRBD1 (5 bases). Trimming stripped 7 bases from V and 3 bases from J, with 9 bases between. Germline V gene data show CDR1 as DFQATT and CDR2 as SNEGSKA (reference sequence). The CDR3 has 11 amino acids. The DNA of the CDR3 is TGCAGTGTAGCGGGGGACACTGAAGCTTTCTTT. Translated, it gives CSVAGDTEAFF.

The chain combines TRBV4-3 with TRBJ1-1; 9 nucleotides align to TRBD1. The germline CDR1 and CDR2 sequences are LGHNA and YSLEER. Trimming removed 0 bases from V and 4 bases from J; junction bases left unmatched: 12. The CDR3 runs 18 residues. CDR3 DNA: TGCGCCAGCAGCCAAGATCATAACAGGGGGCTCGTTGGCACTGAAGCTTTCTTT. Translating it yields CASSQDHNRGLVGTEAFF.

The chain recombines TRBV11-3 with TRBJ2-3, with TRBD1 as a possible D gene (5 bases). Trimming took 2 bases from V and 4 from J, leaving 7 bases between them. The CDR3 has 13 amino acids. The germline CDR1 and CDR2 sequences are SGHNT and YENEEA. The CDR3 sequence is CASSLQGPDTQYF. CDR3 nucleotides: TGTGCCAGCAGCTTACAGGGCCCAGATACGCAGTATTTT.

J is TRBJ2-7 and V is TRBV24-1, with TRBD1 matching over 12 bases. The trim removed 4 bases at V and 5 bases at J, leaving 5 bases unmatched. The CDR3 contains 15 residues. Germline V lookup: CDR1 KGHDR, CDR2 SFDVKD. Written as DNA, the CDR3 is TGTGCCACCAGTGACCCGGGACAGGGGGCCGACGAGCAGTACTTC. This codes for CATSDPGQGADEQYF.

This chain uses TRBV9 with TRBJ2-5; 7 nucleotides align to TRBD2. The CDR3 is 14 amino acids. V shed 0 bases, J shed 3 bases, and the junction held 2 bases outside the gene matches. Germline-derived CDR1 and CDR2 are SGDLS and YYNGEE. CDR3 sequence reads: CASSVGLAEETQYF. As DNA, the CDR3 is TGTGCCAGCAGCGTAGGACTAGCAGAAGAGACCCAGTACTTC.

CDR3 protein: CASSTSGIGTDTQYF. CDR3 in DNA: TGTGCCAGCAGCACAAGCGGGATTGGCACAGATACGCAGTATTTT. The chain links TRBV7-8 to TRBJ2-3; 7 bases are a match to TRBD2. Germline values: CDR1 SGHVS, CDR2 FQNEAQ. The J segment lost 1 base and the V segment lost 5 bases, leaving 6 bases of the junction unmatched. The CDR3 runs 15 residues.